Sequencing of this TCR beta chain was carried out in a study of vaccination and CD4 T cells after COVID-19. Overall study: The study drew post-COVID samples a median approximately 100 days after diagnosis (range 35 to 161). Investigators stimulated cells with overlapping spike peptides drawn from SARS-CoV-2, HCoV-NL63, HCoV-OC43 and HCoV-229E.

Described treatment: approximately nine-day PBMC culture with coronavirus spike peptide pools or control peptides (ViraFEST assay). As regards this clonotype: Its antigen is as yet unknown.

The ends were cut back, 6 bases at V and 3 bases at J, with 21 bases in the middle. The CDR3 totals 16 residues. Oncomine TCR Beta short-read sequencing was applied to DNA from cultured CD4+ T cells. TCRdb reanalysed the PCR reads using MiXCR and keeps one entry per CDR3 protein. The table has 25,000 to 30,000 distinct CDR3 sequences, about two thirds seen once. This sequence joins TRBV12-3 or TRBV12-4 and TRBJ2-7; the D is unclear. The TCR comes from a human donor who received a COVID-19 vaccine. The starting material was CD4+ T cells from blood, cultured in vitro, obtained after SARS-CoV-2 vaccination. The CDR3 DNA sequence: TGTGCCAGCAGCCTGGACCGATCCTCCCCCCTCTACGAGCAGTACTTC. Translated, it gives CASSLDRSSPLYEQYF.